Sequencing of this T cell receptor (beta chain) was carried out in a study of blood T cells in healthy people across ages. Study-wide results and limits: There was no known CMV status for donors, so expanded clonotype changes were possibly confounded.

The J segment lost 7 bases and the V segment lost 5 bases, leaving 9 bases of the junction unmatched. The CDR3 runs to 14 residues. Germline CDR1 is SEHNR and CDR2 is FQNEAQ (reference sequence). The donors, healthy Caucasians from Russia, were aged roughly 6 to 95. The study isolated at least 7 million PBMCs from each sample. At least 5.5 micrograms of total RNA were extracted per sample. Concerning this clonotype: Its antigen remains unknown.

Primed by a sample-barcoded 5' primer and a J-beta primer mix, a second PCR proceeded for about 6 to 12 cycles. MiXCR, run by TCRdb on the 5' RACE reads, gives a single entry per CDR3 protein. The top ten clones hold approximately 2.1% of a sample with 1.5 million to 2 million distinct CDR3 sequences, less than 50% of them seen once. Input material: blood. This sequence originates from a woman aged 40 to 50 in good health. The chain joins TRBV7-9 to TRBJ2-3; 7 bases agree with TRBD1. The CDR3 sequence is CASSKTGYEHTQYF. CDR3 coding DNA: TGTGCCAGCAGCAAGACAGGGTACGAACATACGCAGTATTTT.